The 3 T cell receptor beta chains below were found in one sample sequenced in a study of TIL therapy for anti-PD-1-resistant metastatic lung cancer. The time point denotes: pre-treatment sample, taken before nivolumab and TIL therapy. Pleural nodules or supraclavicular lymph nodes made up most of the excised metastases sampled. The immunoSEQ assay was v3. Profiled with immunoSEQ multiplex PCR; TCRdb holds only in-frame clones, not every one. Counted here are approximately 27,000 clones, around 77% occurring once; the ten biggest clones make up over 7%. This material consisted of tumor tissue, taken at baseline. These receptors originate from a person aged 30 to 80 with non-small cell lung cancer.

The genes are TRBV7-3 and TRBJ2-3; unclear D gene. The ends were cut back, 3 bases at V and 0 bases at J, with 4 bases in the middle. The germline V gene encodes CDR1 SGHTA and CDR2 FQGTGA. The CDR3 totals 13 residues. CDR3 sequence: CASSFSSTDTQYF. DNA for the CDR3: TGTGCCAGCAGCTTTTCGAGCACAGATACGCAGTATTTT.

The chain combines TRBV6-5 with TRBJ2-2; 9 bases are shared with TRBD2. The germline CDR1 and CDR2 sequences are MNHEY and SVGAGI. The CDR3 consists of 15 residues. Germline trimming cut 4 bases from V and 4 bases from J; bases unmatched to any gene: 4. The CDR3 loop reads CASSWGLAPTGELFF. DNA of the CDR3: TGTGCCAGCAGTTGGGGACTAGCTCCCACCGGGGAGCTGTTTTTT.

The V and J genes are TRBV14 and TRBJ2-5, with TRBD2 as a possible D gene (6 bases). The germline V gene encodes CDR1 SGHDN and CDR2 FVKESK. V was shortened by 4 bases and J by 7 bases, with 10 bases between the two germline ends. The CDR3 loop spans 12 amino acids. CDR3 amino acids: CASSPTGRTQYF. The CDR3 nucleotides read TGTGCCAGCAGCCCAACCGGGAGGACCCAGTACTTC.